This T cell receptor beta chain derives from a study of CD8 T cells in ankylosing spondylitis. Trimming cost V 4 bases and J 6 bases, with 7 bases left between them. This CDR3 has 13 residues. TCRdb passed the 5' RACE reads through MiXCR, listing each CDR3 protein once. The sample holds 200,000 to 300,000 distinct CDR3 sequences, over 8.5% seen once. Study conclusions and caveats: Disease-linked clones bore a CD8+ phenotype, appearing relatively rarely in peripheral blood.

The sample holds many counts of this clonotype. The antigen remains undetermined. The material sequenced was blood, either unsorted or a sorted T cell fraction (not recorded which). V usage is TRBV12-3 or TRBV12-4 and J usage is TRBJ1-6, with D hard to call. This sequence originates from a male donor with ankylosing spondylitis or in good health (not recorded which). For the CDR3, the DNA is TGTGCCAGCAGTTCCGGGATTAATTCACCCCTCCACTTT. It yields the protein CASSSGINSPLHF.